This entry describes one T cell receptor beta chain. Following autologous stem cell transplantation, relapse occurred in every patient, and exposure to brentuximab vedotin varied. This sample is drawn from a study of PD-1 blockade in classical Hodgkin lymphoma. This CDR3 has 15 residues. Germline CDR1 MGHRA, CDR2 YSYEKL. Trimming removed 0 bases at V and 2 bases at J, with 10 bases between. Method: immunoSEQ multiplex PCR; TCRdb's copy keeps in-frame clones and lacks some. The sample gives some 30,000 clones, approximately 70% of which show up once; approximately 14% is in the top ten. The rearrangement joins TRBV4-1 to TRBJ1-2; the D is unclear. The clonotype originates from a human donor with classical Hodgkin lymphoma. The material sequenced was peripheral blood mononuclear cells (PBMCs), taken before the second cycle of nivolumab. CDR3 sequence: CASSQEQQTNYGYTF. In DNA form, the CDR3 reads TGCGCCAGCAGCCAAGAACAACAGACCAACTATGGCTACACCTTC.